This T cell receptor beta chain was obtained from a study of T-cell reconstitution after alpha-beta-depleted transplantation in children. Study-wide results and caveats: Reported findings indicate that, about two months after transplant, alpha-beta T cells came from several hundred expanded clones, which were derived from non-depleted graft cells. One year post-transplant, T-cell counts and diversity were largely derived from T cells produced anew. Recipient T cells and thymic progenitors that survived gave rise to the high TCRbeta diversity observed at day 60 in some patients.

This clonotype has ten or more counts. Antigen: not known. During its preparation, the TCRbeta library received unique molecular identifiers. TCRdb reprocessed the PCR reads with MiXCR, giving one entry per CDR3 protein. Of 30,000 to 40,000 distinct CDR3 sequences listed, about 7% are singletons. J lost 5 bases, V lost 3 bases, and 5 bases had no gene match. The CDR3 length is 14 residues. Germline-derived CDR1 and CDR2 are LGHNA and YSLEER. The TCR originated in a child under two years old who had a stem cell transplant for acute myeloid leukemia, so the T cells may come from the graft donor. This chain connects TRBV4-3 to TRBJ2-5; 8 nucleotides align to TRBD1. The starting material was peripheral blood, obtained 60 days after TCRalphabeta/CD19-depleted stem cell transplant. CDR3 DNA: TGCGCCAGCAGCCAGGGGACAGGATGGGAGACCCAGTACTTC. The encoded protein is CASSQGTGWETQYF.